These T cell receptor beta chains were read from a single sample in a study of blood T cell repertoires in COVID-19. Using immunoSEQ multiplex PCR, the repertoire was profiled, and TCRdb retains in-frame clones only, with some absent. The sample has a few hundred thousand clones, around 84% seen once. Sequenced: PBMCs or T cells enriched from blood (not recorded which). Receptors originate from a middle-aged man who had been exposed to COVID-19. CDR3s include the opening cysteine and the closing phenylalanine or tryptophan. A D gene is named only where the DNA matches it firmly. Part of the rows lack a size; the others show once, few, many or a class for expanded clones.

-	once	TRBV19	TRBJ1-2	TGTGCCAGTAGAGAAACAGATAACTATGGCTACACCTTC	CASRETDNYGYTF
-	few	TRBV11-2	TRBJ1-1	TGTGCCAGCAGCCTGCCCGGTCTGAACACTGAAGCTTTCTTT	CASSLPGLNTEAFF
-	-	TRBV5-1	TRBJ1-4	TGCGCCAGCCAGCAGGTTCAAGGTGAAAAACTGTTTTTT	CASQQVQGEKLFF
TRBD1	-	TRBV24-1	TRBJ1-2	TGTGCCACCTGGGACAGGGTTGATGGCTACACCTTC	CATWDRVDGYTF
TRBD2	-	TRBV14	TRBJ2-7	TGTGCCAGCAGCCAAGTATTTGGCGGGAGTTACGAGCAGTACTTC	CASSQVFGGSYEQYF
-	-	TRBV3-1/TRBV3-2	TRBJ2-5	TGTGCCAGCAGTGGCCCCAATCAAGAGACCCAGTACTTC	CASSGPNQETQYF
-	-	TRBV5-4	TRBJ2-7	TGTGCCAGCAGCTTAGGGGGAGAAGGCCCCTACGAGCAGTACTTC	CASSLGGEGPYEQYF
-	-	TRBV15	TRBJ1-2	TGTGCCACCAGCAGAACACTCCTGGGGGGTGATAACTATGGCTACACCTTC	CATSRTLLGGDNYGYTF
TRBD2	-	TRBV19	TRBJ2-1	TGTGCCAGTAGCAGATACTACGGGACTAGCGGGAGAGGAGGCAATGAGCAGTTCTTC	CASSRYYGTSGRGGNEQFF
-	few	TRBV2	TRBJ1-1	TGTGCCAGCAACGGGGTATCGAACACTGAAGCTTTCTTT	CASNGVSNTEAFF
-	-	TRBV3-1/TRBV3-2	TRBJ1-3	TGTGCCAGCAGCCGACAGAAATCTGGAAACACCATATATTTT	CASSRQKSGNTIYF
TRBD1	-	TRBV5-6	TRBJ1-3	TGTGCCAGCAGCGTACCTGGACAGGTCTCTGGAAACACCATATATTTT	CASSVPGQVSGNTIYF
-	-	TRBV5-1	TRBJ2-7	TGCGCCAGCTCGGCTATAGCCTCGATTACCTACGAGCAGTACTTC	CASSAIASITYEQYF
-	-	TRBV7-9	TRBJ2-2	TGTGCCAGCAGCTTTACCAGCGCGAACACCGGGGAGCTGTTTTTT	CASSFTSANTGELFF
-	few	TRBV2	TRBJ1-1	TGTGCCAGCAGACGACAGGCGAACACTGAAGCTTTCTTT	CASRRQANTEAFF
-	-	TRBV19	TRBJ1-6	TGTGCCAGTTCGCCCGACAGGCACTCCTATAATTCACCCCTCCACTTT	CASSPDRHSYNSPLHF
TRBD2	-	TRBV4-2	TRBJ2-3	TGTGCCAGCAGCCAAGATAGCGGGAGCGCAGATACGCAGTATTTT	CASSQDSGSADTQYF
TRBD1	once	TRBV24-1	TRBJ2-5	TGTGCCACCAGTGAGGACAGGGGTGGGGAGACCCAGTACTTC	CATSEDRGGETQYF
-	-	TRBV5-1	TRBJ2-7	TGCGCCAGCAGCTTGAATAGCGGTTCCTACGAGCAGTACTTC	CASSLNSGSYEQYF
TRBD2	-	TRBV3-1/TRBV3-2	TRBJ2-7	TGTGCCACCGGGCTGGCGGGAGTTTACGAGCAGTACTTC	CATGLAGVYEQYF
TRBD2	-	TRBV2	TRBJ2-2	TGTGCCAGCAGTGCGGGACTAGGTGCCGGGGAGCTGTTTTTT	CASSAGLGAGELFF
TRBD1	-	TRBV24-1	TRBJ1-2	TGTGCCACCAGTGACCCAGGGACAGGGGGAGGGTATGGCTACACCTTC	CATSDPGTGGGYGYTF
-	few	TRBV2	TRBJ1-3	TGTGCCAGAAATCAGGGGAGCTCTGGAAACACCATATATTTT	CARNQGSSGNTIYF
TRBD2	-	TRBV18	TRBJ2-1	TGTGCCAGCTCACCAGGGGGACTAGCGACCAATGAGCAGTTCTTC	CASSPGGLATNEQFF
-	-	TRBV7-9	TRBJ2-3	TGTGCCAGCAGCTTAGGAGCCACAGATACGCAGTATTTT	CASSLGATDTQYF
TRBD2	-	TRBV24-1	TRBJ2-1	TGTGCCACCTCAGCGGGAGCTAGCGGGACTTATGAGCAGTTCTTC	CATSAGASGTYEQFF
-	-	TRBV5-1	TRBJ2-2	TGCGCCAGCAGCTTGGATCTGGGAGGCACCGGGGAGCTGTTTTTT	CASSLDLGGTGELFF
TRBD2	once	TRBV5-3	TRBJ2-3	TGTGCCAGAAGGTTTCAGCGGGGGAGCACAGATACGCAGTATTTT	CARRFQRGSTDTQYF
TRBD2	-	TRBV7-3	TRBJ2-7	TGTGCCAGCAGCTTACGAGCGGGAGGGGCCGGGTACGAGCAGTACTTC	CASSLRAGGAGYEQYF
-	-	TRBV30	TRBJ1-5	TGTGCCTGGAGCGCCGGTAGTGGCAATCAGCCCCAGCATTTT	CAWSAGSGNQPQHF
-	-	TRBV11-3	TRBJ2-7	TGTGCCAGCAGCTTAGCAGGGCGTCCGCCTTACTACGAGCAGTACTTC	CASSLAGRPPYYEQYF
-	-	TRBV19	TRBJ2-7	TGTGCCAGTAGTTTTACGCGGTCTTCCTACGAGCAGTACTTC	CASSFTRSSYEQYF